The clone carrying this TCR beta chain showed up many times. Primers used in a second PCR of roughly 7 to 11 cycles were a sample-barcoded 5' primer and a J-beta primer mix. TCRdb recomputed calls from the 5' RACE reads with MiXCR, one row per CDR3 protein. The table has about 1.4 million distinct CDR3 sequences, approximately 59% seen once; the top ten hold 6.5% to 8.5%. The germline gives CDR1 ENHRY, CDR2 SYGVKD. This CDR3 contains 12 residues. V lost 0 bases and J 2 bases, leaving 0 bases between the germline ends. This record comes from a study of blood T cells in healthy people across ages. The sequencing input was blood. The sequence came from a man aged 18 to 30 in good health. V usage is TRBV10-3 and J usage is TRBJ2-3; D gene ambiguous. CDR3 amino acids: CAISESTDTQYF. CDR3 sequence (DNA): TGTGCCATCAGTGAGTCCACAGATACGCAGTATTTT.